A selection of T cell receptor beta chains follows, all from one sample in a study of beta chain features in type 1 diabetes. The repertoire was sequenced with immunoSEQ multiplex PCR; TCRdb's copy has only in-frame clones and lacks some. The profile shows 500,000 to 850,000 clones, about an eighth of them singletons. Input material: naive CD4+ T cells from blood. These receptors were collected from a man between 18 and 29 years old with type 1 diabetes. Both conserved end residues are part of each CDR3. A D gene is named only where the DNA matches it firmly. The size entry is marked missing in some rows and otherwise reads once, few, many or a size class.

v_call: TRBV5-1
j_call: TRBJ2-5
cdr3_length: 12
clone_size: few
d_call: -
cdr3_nt: TGCGCCAGCAGCTACCCTCAAGAGACCCAGTACTTC
cdr3_aa: CASSYPQETQYF

v_call: TRBV6-6
j_call: TRBJ2-7
cdr3_length: 14
clone_size: -
d_call: -
cdr3_nt: TGTGCCAGCAGTTACTCGACTCTCCGGACAGAGCAGTACTTC
cdr3_aa: CASSYSTLRTEQYF

v_call: TRBV5-1
j_call: TRBJ2-1
cdr3_length: 15
clone_size: -
d_call: TRBD1
cdr3_nt: TGCGCCAGCAGCTATGAAAACCGGGACAGCAATGAGCAGTTCTTC
cdr3_aa: CASSYENRDSNEQFF

v_call: TRBV7-2
j_call: TRBJ2-1
cdr3_length: 15
clone_size: -
d_call: -
cdr3_nt: TGTGCCAGCAGCCTATTGGGGAGCTCCTACAATGAGCAGTTCTTC
cdr3_aa: CASSLLGSSYNEQFF

v_call: TRBV4-1
j_call: TRBJ1-5
cdr3_length: 14
clone_size: -
d_call: -
cdr3_nt: TGCGCCAGCAGCCAAGAAAGGGGCAATCAGCCCCAGCATTTT
cdr3_aa: CASSQERGNQPQHF

v_call: TRBV5-1
j_call: TRBJ2-2
cdr3_length: 16
clone_size: few
d_call: -
cdr3_nt: TGCGCCAGCAGTTCCGCACGATTCGGGAACACCGGGGAGCTGTTTTTT
cdr3_aa: CASSSARFGNTGELFF

v_call: TRBV4-1
j_call: TRBJ2-5
cdr3_length: 16
clone_size: -
d_call: -
cdr3_nt: TGCGCCAGCAGCCAAGATGTGCCCCGGCAGGGGGAGACCCAGTACTTC
cdr3_aa: CASSQDVPRQGETQYF

v_call: TRBV28
j_call: TRBJ2-3
cdr3_length: 14
clone_size: few
d_call: TRBD1
cdr3_nt: TGTGCCAGCAGCTCGACAGGGGTCGCAGATACGCAGTATTTT
cdr3_aa: CASSSTGVADTQYF

v_call: TRBV5-4
j_call: TRBJ2-7
cdr3_length: 15
clone_size: -
d_call: TRBD1
cdr3_nt: TGTGCCAGCAGCTTGGCGGGGACAGGGCACTACGAGCAGTACTTC
cdr3_aa: CASSLAGTGHYEQYF

v_call: TRBV11-2
j_call: TRBJ1-2
cdr3_length: 14
clone_size: -
d_call: -
cdr3_nt: TGTGCCAGCACCTTTAGCGACAATTACTATGGCTACACCTTC
cdr3_aa: CASTFSDNYYGYTF

v_call: TRBV9
j_call: TRBJ2-2
cdr3_length: 13
clone_size: -
d_call: -
cdr3_nt: TGTGCCAGCACCCAAACGAACACCGGGGAGCTGTTTTTT
cdr3_aa: CASTQTNTGELFF

v_call: TRBV7-9
j_call: TRBJ1-4
cdr3_length: 16
clone_size: few
d_call: -
cdr3_nt: TGTGCCAGCAGCCCCGCATCAGGGGCGAGTAATGAAAAACTGTTTTTT
cdr3_aa: CASSPASGASNEKLFF

v_call: TRBV28
j_call: TRBJ1-5
cdr3_length: 11
clone_size: few
d_call: -
cdr3_nt: TGTGCCAGCAGTTTTGGTCAGCCCCAGCATTTT
cdr3_aa: CASSFGQPQHF

v_call: TRBV5-1
j_call: TRBJ2-5
cdr3_length: 13
clone_size: few
d_call: -
cdr3_nt: TGCGCCAGCAGCTTGCCAGGCGAAGAGACCCAGTACTTC
cdr3_aa: CASSLPGEETQYF

v_call: TRBV15
j_call: TRBJ2-3
cdr3_length: 19
clone_size: few
d_call: TRBD2
cdr3_nt: TGTGCCACCAGCAGGGGACTAGCGGTAGAAGGTGCTAGCACAGATACGCAGTATTTT
cdr3_aa: CATSRGLAVEGASTDTQYF

v_call: TRBV7-6
j_call: TRBJ1-1
cdr3_length: 15
clone_size: few
d_call: -
cdr3_nt: TGTGCCAGCAGTCAGGTGGGGGGCATGAACACTGAAGCTTTCTTT
cdr3_aa: CASSQVGGMNTEAFF

v_call: TRBV5-1
j_call: TRBJ2-3
cdr3_length: 14
clone_size: few
d_call: -
cdr3_nt: TGCGCCAGCAGCCCACGTTTCAGCACAGATACGCAGTATTTT
cdr3_aa: CASSPRFSTDTQYF

v_call: TRBV6-5
j_call: TRBJ2-6
cdr3_length: 15
clone_size: few
d_call: -
cdr3_nt: TGTGCCAGCAGTTACTCAGGGCCTGGGGCCAACGTCCTGACTTTC
cdr3_aa: CASSYSGPGANVLTF

v_call: TRBV2
j_call: TRBJ2-4
cdr3_length: 13
clone_size: -
d_call: -
cdr3_nt: TGTGCCAGCAGGAGACAGGATGGCAACATTCAGTACTTC
cdr3_aa: CASRRQDGNIQYF

v_call: TRBV7-9
j_call: TRBJ2-6
cdr3_length: 16
clone_size: few
d_call: -
cdr3_nt: TGTGCCAGCAGCTTGGGGGTCACAGCTGGGGCCAACGTCCTGACTTTC
cdr3_aa: CASSLGVTAGANVLTF

v_call: TRBV27
j_call: TRBJ1-5
cdr3_length: 15
clone_size: -
d_call: -
cdr3_nt: TGTGCCAGCAGTCCAGGGATCTATAGCAATCAGCCCCAGCATTTT
cdr3_aa: CASSPGIYSNQPQHF

v_call: TRBV30
j_call: TRBJ2-7
cdr3_length: 12
clone_size: few
d_call: -
cdr3_nt: TGTGCCTGGAGTCCCAGGGTCGGCGAGCAGTACTTC
cdr3_aa: CAWSPRVGEQYF

v_call: TRBV7-2
j_call: TRBJ1-2
cdr3_length: 13
clone_size: -
d_call: -
cdr3_nt: TGTGCCAGCAGCTTAGGAACAGGGCATGGCTACACCTTC
cdr3_aa: CASSLGTGHGYTF

v_call: TRBV4-3
j_call: TRBJ2-7
cdr3_length: 16
clone_size: few
d_call: TRBD1
cdr3_nt: TGCGCCAGCAGCCAAGAGACAGGGGGTCCACCCTACGAGCAGTACTTC
cdr3_aa: CASSQETGGPPYEQYF